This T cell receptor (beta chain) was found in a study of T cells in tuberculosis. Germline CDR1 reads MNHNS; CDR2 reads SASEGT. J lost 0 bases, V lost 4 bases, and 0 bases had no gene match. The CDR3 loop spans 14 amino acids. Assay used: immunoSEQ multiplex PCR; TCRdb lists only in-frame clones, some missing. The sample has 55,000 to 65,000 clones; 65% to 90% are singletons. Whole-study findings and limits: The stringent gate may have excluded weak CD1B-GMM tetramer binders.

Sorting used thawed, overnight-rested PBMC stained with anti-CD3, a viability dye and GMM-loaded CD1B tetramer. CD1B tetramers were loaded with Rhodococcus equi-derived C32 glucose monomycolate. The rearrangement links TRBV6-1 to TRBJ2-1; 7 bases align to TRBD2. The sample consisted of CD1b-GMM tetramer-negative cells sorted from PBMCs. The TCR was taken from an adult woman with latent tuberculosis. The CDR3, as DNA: TGTGCCAGCAGTGGCGGGAGCTCCTACAATGAGCAGTTCTTC. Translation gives CASSGGSSYNEQFF.